This T cell receptor beta chain came from a study of resident and recirculating memory T cells in vitiligo. About the research overall: No cells were sorted; samples were homogenized just before genomic DNA extraction.

Whole-study results and caveats: Non-conserved TCRs across sites and patients suggested distinct clones per lesion.

Clones were sequenced by immunoSEQ multiplex PCR, and TCRdb holds only the in-frame ones, with some missing. Of around 78,000 clones listed, 92% are singletons. Of note for this clone: The antigen remains unidentified.

The sequence was collected from a male donor with vitiligo. Sequencing was performed on blood.

CDR3 residues: CASSPLGQGSGELFF. CDR3 sequence (DNA): TGTGCCAGCAGCCCACTTGGACAGGGATCCGGGGAGCTGTTTTTT. The chain has TRBV9 and TRBJ2-2; 8 bases map to TRBD1. The CDR3 is 15 amino acids. The J segment lost 6 bases and the V segment lost 4 bases, leaving 8 bases of the junction unmatched. Germline V lookup: CDR1 SGDLS, CDR2 YYNGEE.